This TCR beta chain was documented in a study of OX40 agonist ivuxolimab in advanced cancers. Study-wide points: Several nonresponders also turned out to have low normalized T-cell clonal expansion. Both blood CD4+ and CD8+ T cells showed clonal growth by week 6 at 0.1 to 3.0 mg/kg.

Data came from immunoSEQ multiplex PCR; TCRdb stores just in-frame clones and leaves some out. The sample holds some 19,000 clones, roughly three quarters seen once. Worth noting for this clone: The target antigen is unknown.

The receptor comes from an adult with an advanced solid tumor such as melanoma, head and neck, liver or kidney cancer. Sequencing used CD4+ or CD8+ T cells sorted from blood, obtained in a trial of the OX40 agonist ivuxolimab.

The CDR3 is CASSIVGTGVSYNEQFF. The CDR3 DNA is TGTGCCAGTAGTATAGTCGGGACAGGGGTCTCCTACAATGAGCAGTTCTTC. The V and J genes are TRBV19 and TRBJ2-1; 10 nucleotides agree with TRBD1. This CDR3 contains 17 residues. Looked up from germline, CDR1 is LNHDA and CDR2 is SQIVND (reference sequence). V lost 1 base, J lost 0 bases, and 3 bases stayed unmatched.